Listed here are 28 T cell receptor beta chains from one sample, sequenced in a study of T cell responses to AZD1222 COVID-19 vaccine. Produced via immunoSEQ multiplex PCR; TCRdb's table is partial and in-frame only. The repertoire holds more than 85,000 clones, roughly 82% seen once, with around 5% in the top ten. The sample in question was peripheral blood, obtained on day 0 of AZD1222 vaccination. The receptors derive from an adult in good health.

The rearrangement links TRBV2 to TRBJ1-5, with 8 bases aligning to TRBD1. After removal of 8 bases from V and 0 bases from J, the junction contained 6 bases not matched to a gene. Germline V gene sequence: CDR1 SNHLY, CDR2 FYNNEI. The CDR3 loop spans 15 amino acids. The CDR3 is CASGRRGPSNQPQHF. CDR3 DNA sequence: TGTGCCAGCGGCCGCAGGGGGCCTAGCAATCAGCCCCAGCATTTT.

CDR3 coding DNA: TGCGCCAGCAGCCAAGGACCAGCGGGGGGGCAGAATGAGCAGTTCTTC. Its protein product is CASSQGPAGGQNEQFF. The chain links TRBV4-3 to TRBJ2-1; 10 nucleotides match TRBD2. Trimming took 1 base from V and 7 from J; bases not matched to a gene: 7. CDR1 and CDR2 from the germline V gene are LGHNA and YSLEER. The CDR3 contains 16 residues.

The rearrangement joins TRBV9 to TRBJ1-3; TRBD1 aligns across 11 bases. The CDR3 contains 20 residues. After removal of 3 bases from V and 0 bases from J, the junction contained 14 bases not matched to a gene. The germline V gene has CDR1 SGDLS and CDR2 YYNGEE. This CDR3 reads CASSAYGGQGEIRSGNTIYF. In DNA form, the CDR3 reads TGTGCCAGCAGCGCCTACGGGGGACAGGGGGAGATCCGCTCTGGAAACACCATATATTTT.

V usage is TRBV27 and J usage is TRBJ2-5; weak D call: TRBD2 (5 bases). Germline V CDR1 and CDR2: MNHEY, SMNVEV (reference sequence). V lost 2 bases and J 5 bases, leaving 9 bases between the germline ends. The CDR3 runs 13 residues. The CDR3: CASSLGWRETQYF. In DNA form, the CDR3 reads TGTGCCAGCAGTTTAGGCTGGAGGGAGACCCAGTACTTC.

The chain combines TRBV7-8 with TRBJ1-2; D gene unclear. Germline CDR1 and CDR2: SGHVS and FQNEAQ. CDR3 length: 14 amino acids. V was cut by 1 base and J by 6 bases, with 12 bases left in between. CDR3 in DNA: TGTGCCAGCAGCTTAGTCCCGAAAGGTGATGGCTACACCTTC. It is translated as CASSLVPKGDGYTF.

Here the CDR3 reads CASSSQGANNEQFF. The DNA for the CDR3 is TGTGCCAGCAGCTCGCAGGGGGCAAACAATGAGCAGTTCTTC. The chain is built from TRBV6-5 and TRBJ2-1; 8 bases match TRBD1. CDR3 length equals 14 residues. V was clipped by 6 bases and J by 5 bases; unmatched bases: 6. Germline V CDR1 and CDR2: MNHEY, SVGAGI.

The chain links TRBV7-6 to TRBJ2-3; no reliable D call. The V and J ends lost 0 bases and 2 bases respectively, with 12 bases between them. This CDR3 is 16 amino acids long. The germline V gene has CDR1 SGHVS and CDR2 FNYEAQ. In DNA, the CDR3 is TGTGCCAGCAGCTTAGCGGGTAGGAAGGACACAGATACGCAGTATTTT. Translating it yields CASSLAGRKDTDTQYF.

This clone was recorded a few times. V usage is TRBV27 and J usage is TRBJ2-1; D gene ambiguous. Between the trimmed V and J ends, which lost 2 bases and 2 bases, there was a span of 10 bases. Germline CDR1 and CDR2: MNHEY and SMNVEV (reference sequence). The CDR3 has 15 amino acids. CDR3 sequence: CASSLQVSPYNEQFF. The CDR3 DNA is TGTGCCAGCAGTTTACAGGTGTCCCCCTACAATGAGCAGTTCTTC.

This sequence joins TRBV9 and TRBJ1-1; D gene ambiguous. Germline lookup yields CDR1 SGDLS and CDR2 YYNGEE. This CDR3 comprises 13 residues. Deletions cut 1 base from V and 4 bases from J, with 8 bases between. The CDR3 DNA sequence: TGTGCCAGCAGCGTACAAGCTTTCACTGAAGCTTTCTTT. It yields the protein CASSVQAFTEAFF.

The chain couples TRBV19 to TRBJ2-7, with D tentatively TRBD1 (6 bases). The CDR3 covers 14 residues. CDR1 is LNHDA, CDR2 SQIVND, per germline (reference sequence). V was shortened by 4 bases and J by 6 bases, with 16 bases between the two germline ends. The CDR3 region is CASSRFDRRSEQYF. DNA of the CDR3: TGTGCCAGTAGTAGATTTGACAGGCGATCCGAGCAGTACTTC.

The gene calls are TRBV20-1 and TRBJ1-1, with D possibly being TRBD1 (6 bases). CDR3 length: 10 residues. Trimming cost V 6 bases and J 9 bases, with 11 bases left between them. Germline lookup yields CDR1 DFQATT and CDR2 SNEGSKA (reference sequence). CDR3 protein: CSAPQGKAFF. CDR3 coding DNA: TGCAGTGCCCCACAGGGTAAAGCTTTCTTT.

The chain combines TRBV7-9 with TRBJ1-2, with D tentatively TRBD1 (6 bases). Looked up from germline, CDR1 is SEHNR and CDR2 is FQNEAQ (reference sequence). V lost 5 bases to trimming and J lost 9 bases, with 13 bases between them. The CDR3 runs to 12 residues. The chain's CDR3 is CASSPSQGRYTF. CDR3 DNA sequence: TGTGCCAGCAGCCCATCACAGGGACGCTACACCTTC.

The chain employs TRBV2 and TRBJ2-7, with a tentative D call TRBD2 (6 bases). This CDR3 has 15 amino acids. Germline V gives CDR1 SNHLY, CDR2 FYNNEI. The germline V and J ends were trimmed by 7 bases and 2 bases, with 18 bases remaining between them. This CDR3 is CASKQEGLPTYEQYF. The DNA for the CDR3 is TGTGCCAGCAAGCAAGAGGGACTTCCAACCTACGAGCAGTACTTC.

The rearrangement joins TRBV10-3 to TRBJ1-3; tentatively, D is TRBD1 (5 bases). The CDR3 totals 12 residues. From germline, CDR1 is ENHRY and CDR2 SYGVKD. Trimming stripped 10 bases from V and 2 bases from J, with 9 bases between. CDR3 region: CATGTAGNTIYF. For the CDR3, the DNA is TGTGCCACCGGGACGGCTGGAAACACCATATATTTT.

V and J are TRBV7-8 and TRBJ2-5; tentative D call: TRBD2 (6 bases). Germline CDR1 SGHVS, CDR2 FQNEAQ. Trimming took off 6 bases at V and 5 bases at J, with 10 bases between the two ends. The CDR3 is 12 amino acids. The CDR3 sequence: CASRATRETQYF. In DNA, the CDR3 is TGTGCCAGCAGGGCGACTAGGGAGACCCAGTACTTC.

V is TRBV18 and J is TRBJ1-1, with 12 bases identical to TRBD1. The germline gives CDR1 KGHSH, CDR2 LQKENI. This CDR3 spans 15 amino acids. V lost 3 bases, J lost 6 bases, and 5 bases stayed unmatched. The CDR3 protein is CASSPLGQGASEAFF. The CDR3 coding sequence is TGTGCCAGCTCACCCTTGGGACAGGGGGCCTCTGAAGCTTTCTTT.

The chain links TRBV4-1 to TRBJ2-4, with 8 positions matching TRBD1. The CDR3 contains 16 residues. V dropped 4 bases and J dropped 1; count of bases not matched to a gene: 6. CDR1 and CDR2 from the germline V gene are MGHRA and YSYEKL. The CDR3 protein is CASSPTGGIAKNIQYF. The DNA of the CDR3 is TGCGCCAGCAGCCCCACAGGGGGGATTGCCAAAAACATTCAGTACTTC.

This clone showed up just once. The V and J genes are TRBV4-2 and TRBJ2-7; tentative D call: TRBD2 (5 bases). The V gene lost 0 bases and the J gene lost 4 bases, with 13 bases spanning the gap. Germline CDR1 reads LGHNA; CDR2 reads YNFKEQ. The CDR3 covers 15 residues. This chain's CDR3 is CASSQEWGERYEQYF. DNA for the CDR3: TGTGCCAGCAGCCAAGAATGGGGAGAGCGTTACGAGCAGTACTTC.

The chain is built from TRBV6-1 and TRBJ1-1; weak D call: TRBD1 (5 bases). The CDR3 runs 14 residues. The V end was cut by 1 base, the J end by 1 base, with 7 bases between. Per germline, CDR1 MNHNS and CDR2 SASEGT. CDR3 sequence reads: CASSEGTPNTEAFF. The CDR3 DNA reads as TGTGCCAGCAGTGAAGGGACACCGAACACTGAAGCTTTCTTT.

This clone was counted a single time. The chain links TRBV5-1 to TRBJ1-1, with a tentative D call TRBD1 (5 bases). The V end lost 4 bases, the J end lost 5 bases, and 15 bases lay between the germline ends. The length of the CDR3 is 14 residues. The germline V gene has CDR1 SGHRS and CDR2 YFSETQ. DNA for the CDR3: TGCGCCAGCAGCCTCCTGGTGGGGGGAACTGAAGCTTTCTTT. It codes for CASSLLVGGTEAFF. The full variable domain, completed using reference TRBV5-1 and TRBJ1-1, is KAGVTQTPRYLIKTRGQQVTLSCSPISGHRSVSWYQQTPGQGLQFLFEYFSETQRNKGNFPGRFSGRQFSNSRSEMNVSTLELGDSALYLCASSLLVGGTEAFFGQGTRLTVV.

This sequence joins TRBV7-2 and TRBJ2-3, with 10 positions matching TRBD2. This CDR3 is 16 amino acids long. The junction had 12 bases not matched to a gene; V was cut back by 6 bases and J by 6 bases. The germline CDR1 and CDR2 sequences are SGHTA and FQGNSA. The CDR3 loop is CASSTDSGGPTDTQYF. CDR3 in DNA: TGTGCCAGCAGTACGGATAGCGGGGGGCCCACGGATACGCAGTATTTT. The full variable domain, completed using reference TRBV7-2 and TRBJ2-3, is GAGVSQSPSNKVTEKGKDVELRCDPISGHTALYWYRQSLGQGLEFLIYFQGNSAPDKSGLPSDRFSAERTGGSVSTLTIQRTQQEDSAVYLCASSTDSGGPTDTQYFGPGTRLTVL.

This clone appeared a single time. This chain connects TRBV4-1 to TRBJ1-2, with D unresolved. V was clipped by 0 bases and J by 2 bases, with 10 bases between them. There are 15 residues in the CDR3. Looked up from germline, CDR1 is MGHRA and CDR2 is YSYEKL. The DNA of the CDR3 is TGCGCCAGCAGCCAAGACAAGGGATTGAACTATGGCTACACCTTC. Protein product: CASSQDKGLNYGYTF.

This chain joins TRBV9 and TRBJ2-1; 11 positions agree with TRBD1. The CDR3 is 15 amino acids. Germline V CDR1 and CDR2: SGDLS, YYNGEE. V dropped 2 bases and J dropped 7; count of bases not matched to a gene: 5. As DNA, the CDR3 is TGTGCCAGCAGCGTCGGGACAGGGGGTTATAATGAGCAGTTCTTC. It specifies CASSVGTGGYNEQFF.

This chain uses TRBV5-1 with TRBJ2-5, with 8 bases lining up with TRBD2. The V gene's germline CDR1 is SGHRS and CDR2 YFSETQ. The V segment lost 3 bases and the J segment 7 bases; nucleotides outside the gene matches: 8. This CDR3 comprises 14 residues. CDR3 protein: CASSSEGTRGTQYF. In DNA form, the CDR3 reads TGCGCCAGCAGCTCGGAAGGGACTAGGGGGACCCAGTACTTC.

In its sample, this clone was seen a few times. The rearrangement links TRBV3-1 (or the pseudogene TRBV3-2) to TRBJ1-5, with D possibly TRBD1 on 5 matching bases. V dropped 0 bases and J dropped 6 bases, with 18 bases sitting between them. Per the germline V gene, CDR1 is LGHDT and CDR2 is YNNKEL (reference sequence). The CDR3 has 17 amino acids. The CDR3: CASSQDRGLEVGQPQHF. The CDR3 coding sequence is TGTGCCAGCAGCCAAGATCGGGGGTTGGAGGTTGGTCAGCCCCAGCATTTT.

CDR3 region: CASSPGFKAKAEKLFF. CDR3 DNA sequence: TGCGCCAGCAGCCCGGGCTTCAAAGCAAAGGCTGAAAAACTGTTTTTT. The V gene is TRBV5-1, the J gene TRBJ1-4; D is ambiguous. Per germline, CDR1 SGHRS and CDR2 YFSETQ. V was pared by 4 bases and J by 7 bases, with 20 bases between. The CDR3 totals 16 residues. The entire variable domain, with the rest obtained from reference TRBV5-1 and TRBJ1-4, is as follows: KAGVTQTPRYLIKTRGQQVTLSCSPISGHRSVSWYQQTPGQGLQFLFEYFSETQRNKGNFPGRFSGRQFSNSRSEMNVSTLELGDSALYLCASSPGFKAKAEKLFFGSGTQLSVL.

The chain combines TRBV19 with TRBJ1-2; D is ambiguous. In germline, CDR1 is LNHDA, CDR2 SQIVND (reference sequence). The CDR3 has 13 residues. Trimming cost V 4 bases and J 0 bases, with 6 bases left between them. The CDR3 nucleotides read TGTGCCAGTAGTAGCCCGCCTAACTATGGCTACACCTTC. Translating it yields CASSSPPNYGYTF.

With regard to this clone: This CDR3 is also generated by other DNA sequences in the sample. The gene calls are TRBV7-2 and TRBJ1-3, with D unclear. CDR1 is SGHTA and CDR2 is FQGNSA in the germline V gene. The CDR3 extends over 13 amino acids. Trimming shortened V by 5 bases and J by 4 bases, and 9 bases separated the two germline ends. The CDR3 DNA follows: TGTGCCAGCAGCACGGGAGGAGGAAACACCATATATTTT. Its protein product is CASSTGGGNTIYF.